This T cell receptor beta chain was recovered during a study of neoadjuvant nivolumab and ipilimumab in lung cancer. Comments on this clone: Its antigen is unidentified.

Sequenced by immunoSEQ multiplex PCR; TCRdb stores in-frame clones only, minus some. The table shows about 26,000 clones, with more than 70% occurring only once. Overall study results and limits: Only a single major-pathologic-response sample was available for clonality analysis. Only two of four nivolumab-treated tumors gained richness and clonality by surgery.

The J segment lost 6 bases and the V segment lost 6 bases, leaving 8 bases of the junction unmatched. Germline-derived CDR1 and CDR2 are ENHRY and SYGVKD. This CDR3 region has 13 residues. The sequencing here drew on peripheral blood, taken before neoadjuvant nivolumab, alone or with ipilimumab. This receptor was identified in an adult with non-small cell lung cancer. The chain employs TRBV10-3 and TRBJ2-7; 7 bases map to TRBD1. The CDR3 DNA sequence: TGTGCCATCAGCCAATCGACAGGGCGCGAGCAGTACTTC. Protein: CAISQSTGREQYF.